The TCR beta chain under discussion was sequenced for a study of blood T cell repertoires in COVID-19. On the study more broadly: The United States, Italy and Spain supplied acute and convalescent COVID-19 samples.

TCRdb's copy holds only in-frame clones and misses some; the assay was immunoSEQ multiplex PCR. The sample consists of 100,000 to 150,000 clones, around 87% of them appearing once. Germline lookup yields CDR1 MGHRA and CDR2 YSYEKL. This CDR3 contains 17 residues. V was pared by 1 base and J by 5 bases, with 9 bases of the junction left unmatched. The sequence came from an older woman with acute or convalescent COVID-19. The sample comprised peripheral blood. The genes are TRBV4-1 and TRBJ2-5, with 11 nucleotides matching TRBD2. CDR3 coding DNA: TGCGCCAGCAGCCAAGGCCCCCTAGCGGGAGGTGGCGAGACCCAGTACTTC. It is translated as CASSQGPLAGGGETQYF.